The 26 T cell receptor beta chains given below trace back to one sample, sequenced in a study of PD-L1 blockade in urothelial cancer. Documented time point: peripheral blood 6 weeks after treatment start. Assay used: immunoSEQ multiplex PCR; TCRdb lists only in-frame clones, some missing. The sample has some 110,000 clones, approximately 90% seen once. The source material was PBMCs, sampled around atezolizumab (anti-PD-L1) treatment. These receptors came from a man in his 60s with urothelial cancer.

The CDR3 loop is CASSGLGGVSYNEQFF. The CDR3 coding sequence is TGCGCCAGCAGTGGTCTTGGTGGAGTCTCCTACAATGAGCAGTTCTTC. V is TRBV10-2 and J is TRBJ2-1; the D is unclear. Germline V CDR1 and CDR2: WSHSY, SAAADI. This CDR3 spans 16 amino acids. Trimming removed 4 bases at V and 0 bases at J, with 13 bases between.

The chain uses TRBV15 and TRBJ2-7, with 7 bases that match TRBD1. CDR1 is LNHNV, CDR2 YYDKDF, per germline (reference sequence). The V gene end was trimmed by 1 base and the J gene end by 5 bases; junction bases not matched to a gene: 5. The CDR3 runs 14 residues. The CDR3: CATSRGDSVHEQYF. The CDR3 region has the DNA TGTGCCACCAGCAGAGGGGACAGCGTCCACGAGCAGTACTTC. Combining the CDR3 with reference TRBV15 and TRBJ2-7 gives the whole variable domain DAMVIQNPRYQVTQFGKPVTLSCSQTLNHNVMYWYQQKSSQAPKLLFHYYDKDFNNEADTPDNFQSRRPNTSFCFLDIRSPGLGDTAMYLCATSRGDSVHEQYFGPGTRLTVT.

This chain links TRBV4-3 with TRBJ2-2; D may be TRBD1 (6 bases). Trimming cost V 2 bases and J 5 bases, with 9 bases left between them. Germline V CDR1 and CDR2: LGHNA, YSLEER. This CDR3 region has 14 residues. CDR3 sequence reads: CASSQQQGTGELFF. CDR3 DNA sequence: TGCGCCAGCAGCCAACAACAGGGAACCGGGGAGCTGTTTTTT.

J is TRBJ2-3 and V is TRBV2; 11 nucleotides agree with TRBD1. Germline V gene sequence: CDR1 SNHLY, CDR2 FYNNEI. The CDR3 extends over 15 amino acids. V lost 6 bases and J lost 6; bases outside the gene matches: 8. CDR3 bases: TGTGCCAGCAGCCGGGGACAGGGGGGCCCGGATACGCAGTATTTT. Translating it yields CASSRGQGGPDTQYF. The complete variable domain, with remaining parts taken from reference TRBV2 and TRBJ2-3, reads EPEVTQTPSHQVTQMGQEVILRCVPISNHLYFYWYRQILGQKVEFLVSFYNNEISEKSEIFDDQFSVERPDGSNFTLKIRSTKLEDSAMYFCASSRGQGGPDTQYFGPGTRLTVL.

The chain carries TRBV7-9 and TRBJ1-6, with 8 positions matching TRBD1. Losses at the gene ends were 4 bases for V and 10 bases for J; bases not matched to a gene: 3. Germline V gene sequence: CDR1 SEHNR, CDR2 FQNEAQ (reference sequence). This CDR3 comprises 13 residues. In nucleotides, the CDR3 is TGTGCCAGCAGCTCGACAGGGGCCTCACCCCTCCACTTT. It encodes CASSSTGASPLHF.

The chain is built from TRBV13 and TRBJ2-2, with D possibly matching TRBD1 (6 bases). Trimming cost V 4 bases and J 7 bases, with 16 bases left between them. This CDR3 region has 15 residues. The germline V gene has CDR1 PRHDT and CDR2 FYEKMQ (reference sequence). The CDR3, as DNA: TGTGCCAGCAGCTCCCAGGGGAAGTTGCACGGGGAGCTGTTTTTT. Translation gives CASSSQGKLHGELFF. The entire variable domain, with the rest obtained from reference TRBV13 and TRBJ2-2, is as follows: AAGVIQSPRHLIKEKRETATLKCYPIPRHDTVYWYQQGPGQDPQFLISFYEKMQSDKGSIPDRFSAQQFSDYHSELNMSSLELGDSALYFCASSSQGKLHGELFFGEGSRLTVL.

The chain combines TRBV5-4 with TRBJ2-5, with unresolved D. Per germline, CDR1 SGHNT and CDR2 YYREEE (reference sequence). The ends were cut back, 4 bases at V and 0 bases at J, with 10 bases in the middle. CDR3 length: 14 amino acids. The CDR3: CASSPTPNQETQYF. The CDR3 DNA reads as TGTGCCAGCAGCCCAACACCGAACCAAGAGACCCAGTACTTC.

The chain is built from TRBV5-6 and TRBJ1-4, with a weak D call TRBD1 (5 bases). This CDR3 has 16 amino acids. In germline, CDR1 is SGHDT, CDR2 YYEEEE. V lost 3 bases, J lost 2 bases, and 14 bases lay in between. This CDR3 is CASSSRGGRTNEKLFF. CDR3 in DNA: TGTGCCAGCAGCTCGCGGGGGGGTAGGACTAATGAAAAACTGTTTTTT.

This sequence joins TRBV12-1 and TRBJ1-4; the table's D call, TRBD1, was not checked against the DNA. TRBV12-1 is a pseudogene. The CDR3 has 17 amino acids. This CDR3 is CASSFGGQGEGGEKLFF. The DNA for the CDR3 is TGTGCCAGCAGCTTTGGAGGACAGGGCGAAGGAGGTGAAAAACTGTTTTTT.

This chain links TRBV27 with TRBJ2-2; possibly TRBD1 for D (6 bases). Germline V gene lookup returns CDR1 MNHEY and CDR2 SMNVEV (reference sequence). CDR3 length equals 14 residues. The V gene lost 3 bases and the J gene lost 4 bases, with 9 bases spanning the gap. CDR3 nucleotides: TGTGCCAGCAGTTTGAGACAGGTCACCGGGGAGCTGTTTTTT. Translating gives CASSLRQVTGELFF.

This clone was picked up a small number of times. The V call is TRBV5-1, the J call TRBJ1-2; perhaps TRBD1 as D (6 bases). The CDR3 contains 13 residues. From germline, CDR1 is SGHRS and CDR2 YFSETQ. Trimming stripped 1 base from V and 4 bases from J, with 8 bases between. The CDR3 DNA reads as TGCGCCAGCAGCTTGACAGGGTCCTATGGCTACACCTTC. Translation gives CASSLTGSYGYTF.

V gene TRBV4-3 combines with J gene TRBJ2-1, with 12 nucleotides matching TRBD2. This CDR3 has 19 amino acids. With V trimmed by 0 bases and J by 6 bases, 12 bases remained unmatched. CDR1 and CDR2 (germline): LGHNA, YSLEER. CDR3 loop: CASSQDWTSGTRRANEQFF. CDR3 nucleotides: TGCGCCAGCAGCCAAGATTGGACTAGCGGGACCCGCCGGGCCAATGAGCAGTTCTTC.

The CDR3, as DNA: TGTGCCAGTAGACCAGGACAGGGTGGAAGCACAGATACGCAGTATTTT. Encoded protein: CASRPGQGGSTDTQYF. The chain uses TRBV19 and TRBJ2-3; 8 positions agree with TRBD1. J lost 0 bases, V lost 6 bases, and 8 bases had no gene match. CDR1 is LNHDA and CDR2 is SQIVND in the germline V gene (reference sequence). This CDR3 is built from 16 residues.

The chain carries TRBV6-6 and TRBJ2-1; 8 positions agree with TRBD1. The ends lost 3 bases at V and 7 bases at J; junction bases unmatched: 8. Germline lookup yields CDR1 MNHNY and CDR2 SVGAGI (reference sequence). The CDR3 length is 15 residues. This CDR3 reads CASSYVPGGSNEQFF. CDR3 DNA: TGTGCCAGCAGTTATGTGCCAGGGGGCTCGAATGAGCAGTTCTTC.

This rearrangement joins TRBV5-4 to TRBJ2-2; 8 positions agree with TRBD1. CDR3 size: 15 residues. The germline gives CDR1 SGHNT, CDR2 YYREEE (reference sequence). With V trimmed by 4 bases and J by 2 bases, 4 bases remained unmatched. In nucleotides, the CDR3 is TGTGCCAGCAGCCACAGGGGGATTAACACCGGGGAGCTGTTTTTT. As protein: CASSHRGINTGELFF.

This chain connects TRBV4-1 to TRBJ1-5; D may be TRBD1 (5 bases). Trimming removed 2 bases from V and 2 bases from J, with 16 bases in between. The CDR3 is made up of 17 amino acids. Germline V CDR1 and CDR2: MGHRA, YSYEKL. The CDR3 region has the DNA TGCGCCAGCAGCCAACCCGGGGGGGTAAGGGGCAATCAGCCCCAGCATTTT. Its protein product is CASSQPGGVRGNQPQHF.

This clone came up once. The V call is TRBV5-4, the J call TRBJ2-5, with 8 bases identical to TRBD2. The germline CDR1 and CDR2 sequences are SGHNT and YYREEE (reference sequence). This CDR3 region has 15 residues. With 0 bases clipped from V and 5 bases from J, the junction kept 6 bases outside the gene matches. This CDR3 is CASSLDGGAVETQYF. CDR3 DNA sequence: TGTGCCAGCAGCTTGGACGGGGGGGCCGTGGAGACCCAGTACTTC. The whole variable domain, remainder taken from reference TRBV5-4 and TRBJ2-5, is ETGVTQSPTHLIKTRGQQVTLRCSSQSGHNTVSWYQQALGQGPQFIFQYYREEENGRGNFPPRFSGLQFPNYSSELNVNALELDDSALYLCASSLDGGAVETQYFGPGTRLLVL.

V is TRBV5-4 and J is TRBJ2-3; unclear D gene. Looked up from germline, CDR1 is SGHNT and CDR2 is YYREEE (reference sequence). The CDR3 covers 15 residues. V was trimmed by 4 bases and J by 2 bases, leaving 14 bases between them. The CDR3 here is CASSLTLTNTDTQYF. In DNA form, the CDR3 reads TGTGCCAGCAGCCTTACACTCACTAACACAGATACGCAGTATTTT.

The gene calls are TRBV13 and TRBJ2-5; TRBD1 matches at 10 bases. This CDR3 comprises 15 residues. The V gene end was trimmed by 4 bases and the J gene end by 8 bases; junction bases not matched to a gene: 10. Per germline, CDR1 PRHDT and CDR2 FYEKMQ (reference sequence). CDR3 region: CASSSLLGTGETQYF. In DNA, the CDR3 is TGTGCCAGCAGCTCTCTCCTAGGGACAGGGGAAACCCAGTACTTC.

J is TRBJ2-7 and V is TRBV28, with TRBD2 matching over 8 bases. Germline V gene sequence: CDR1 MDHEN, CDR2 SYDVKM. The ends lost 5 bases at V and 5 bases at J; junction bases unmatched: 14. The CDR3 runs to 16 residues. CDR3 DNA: TGTGCCAGCAGTCGGAGTTTTTTCCGGGAGGGCGACGAGCAGTACTTC. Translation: CASSRSFFREGDEQYF.

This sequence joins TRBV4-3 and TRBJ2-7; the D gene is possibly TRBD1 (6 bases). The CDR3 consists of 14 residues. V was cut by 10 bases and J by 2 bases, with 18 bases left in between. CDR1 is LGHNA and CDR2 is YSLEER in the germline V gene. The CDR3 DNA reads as TGCGCCAACAACGGACAGCAGGGAACCTACGAGCAGTACTTC. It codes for CANNGQQGTYEQYF.

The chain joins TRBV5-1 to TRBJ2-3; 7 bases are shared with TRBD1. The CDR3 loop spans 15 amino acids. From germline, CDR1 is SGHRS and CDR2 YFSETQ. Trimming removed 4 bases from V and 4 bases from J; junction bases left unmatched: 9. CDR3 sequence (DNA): TGCGCCAGCAGCCCCGACAGGGTTCGGGCAGATACGCAGTATTTT. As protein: CASSPDRVRADTQYF.

CDR3 protein: CASSLGVASSTDTQYF. CDR3 sequence (DNA): TGTGCCAGCAGCTTAGGGGTTGCGTCCAGCACAGATACGCAGTATTTT. This chain joins TRBV5-6 and TRBJ2-3; TRBD1 might be the D (5 bases). The CDR3 is made up of 16 amino acids. V was pared by 2 bases and J by 0 bases, with 13 bases between. Per the germline V gene, CDR1 is SGHDT and CDR2 is YYEEEE.

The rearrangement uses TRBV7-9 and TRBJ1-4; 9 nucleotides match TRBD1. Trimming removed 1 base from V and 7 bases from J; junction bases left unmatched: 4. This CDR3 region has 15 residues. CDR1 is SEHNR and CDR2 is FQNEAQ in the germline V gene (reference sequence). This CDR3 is CASSLVGQGREKLFF. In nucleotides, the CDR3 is TGTGCCAGCAGCTTAGTGGGACAGGGCCGTGAAAAACTGTTTTTT. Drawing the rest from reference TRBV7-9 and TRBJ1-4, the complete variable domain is DTGVSQNPRHKITKRGQNVTFRCDPISEHNRLYWYRQTLGQGPEFLTYFQNEAQLEKSRLLSDRFSAERPKGSFSTLEIQRTEQGDSAMYLCASSLVGQGREKLFFGSGTQLSVL.

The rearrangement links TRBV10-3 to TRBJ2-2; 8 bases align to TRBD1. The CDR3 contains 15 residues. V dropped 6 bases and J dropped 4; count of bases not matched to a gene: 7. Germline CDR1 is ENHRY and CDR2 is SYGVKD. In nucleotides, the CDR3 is TGTGCCATCAGAGGGGAGGACAGGGTCACCGGGGAGCTGTTTTTT. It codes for CAIRGEDRVTGELFF.

The CDR3 protein is CASSTQAGIEQYF. The CDR3 bases are TGTGCCAGCAGTACCCAAGCGGGGATCGAGCAGTACTTC. This chain links TRBV2 with TRBJ2-7; 7 positions match TRBD2. Per the germline V gene, CDR1 is SNHLY and CDR2 is FYNNEI. There are 13 residues in the CDR3. V was pared by 5 bases and J by 6 bases, with 7 bases of the junction left unmatched.